The rows below give T cell receptor beta chains drawn from one sample of a study of beta chain features in type 1 diabetes. TCRdb's table, derived via immunoSEQ multiplex PCR, lists solely in-frame clones and lacks some. This sample yields approximately 170,000 clones, of which approximately 7.8% are seen a single time; approximately 0.85% belongs to the top ten. Source material: central memory CD4+ T cells from blood. All receptors derive from a woman aged 40 to 55 with type 1 diabetes. CDR3s include the opening cysteine and the closing phenylalanine or tryptophan. A D gene is named only where the DNA matches it firmly. Where a row states a size, it is once, few, many or the class of an expanded clone; other rows omit it.

len | j_gene | d_gene | abundance | v_gene | CDR3aa | CDR3nt
15 | TRBJ2-5 | TRBD1 | . | TRBV18 | CASSLASTGMETQYF | TGTGCCAGCTCATTAGCCTCGACAGGGATGGAGACCCAGTACTTC
14 | TRBJ1-4 | TRBD1 | few | TRBV5-1 | CASRPGTGNEKLFF | TGCGCCAGCAGACCCGGGACAGGGAACGAAAAACTGTTTTTT
17 | TRBJ1-6 | . | . | TRBV10-3 | CAISEAAGATYNSPLHF | TGTGCCATCAGTGAGGCGGCGGGGGCGACCTATAATTCACCCCTCCACTTT
15 | TRBJ1-6 | TRBD1 | few | TRBV5-1 | CASSSRTGRDSPLHF | TGCGCCAGCAGCTCCAGGACAGGACGGGATTCACCCCTCCACTTT
10 | TRBJ2-1 | . | few | TRBV20-1 | CSGTYNEQFF | TGCAGTGGAACTTACAATGAGCAGTTCTTC
12 | TRBJ2-1 | . | many | TRBV30 | CAWTLTGNEQFF | TGTGCCTGGACACTTACCGGCAATGAGCAGTTCTTC
12 | TRBJ2-5 | . | few | TRBV2 | CASSAGRTALHF | TGTGCCAGCAGCGCGGGTAGGACAGCCCTTCACTTC
15 | TRBJ1-2 | TRBD1 | . | TRBV6-6 | CAGFTSDRRPYGYTF | TGTGCCGGATTTACCTCGGACAGGCGACCCTATGGCTACACCTTC
12 | TRBJ2-7 | . | . | TRBV29-1 | CSVALFRGEQYF | TGCAGCGTCGCTCTCTTTCGGGGCGAGCAGTACTTC
17 | TRBJ2-2 | TRBD1 | . | TRBV7-3 | CASSDGPGTGDTGELFF | TGTGCCAGCAGCGATGGCCCAGGGACAGGGGACACCGGGGAGCTGTTTTTT
13 | TRBJ2-5 | . | . | TRBV6-5 | CASSYFNRETQYF | TGTGCCAGCAGTTACTTCAACAGGGAGACCCAGTACTTC
14 | TRBJ2-7 | . | . | TRBV5-6 | CASSLVPDSYEQYF | TGTGCCAGCAGCTTGGTTCCAGACTCCTACGAGCAGTACTTC
15 | TRBJ1-1 | TRBD1 | few | TRBV6-5 | CASSYSGQLNTEAFF | TGTGCCAGCAGTTACTCGGGACAGTTAAACACTGAAGCTTTCTTT
14 | TRBJ1-1 | TRBD1 | few | TRBV27 | CASSRLRTGTEAFF | TGTGCCAGCAGCCGGTTACGGACAGGCACTGAAGCTTTCTTT
16 | TRBJ2-6 | . | many | TRBV5-1 | CASSLQGSSGANVLTF | TGCGCCAGCAGCTTACAGGGATCTTCTGGGGCCAACGTCCTGACTTTC
17 | TRBJ2-2 | TRBD2 | . | TRBV5-6 | CASSPPGGLASTGELFF | TGTGCCAGCAGCCCCCCAGGGGGACTAGCATCCACCGGGGAGCTGTTTTTT
14 | TRBJ2-5 | . | many | TRBV27 | CASGWPGTQETQYF | TGTGCCAGCGGATGGCCAGGAACTCAAGAGACCCAGTACTTC